Below are 13 T cell receptor beta chains sequenced from a single sample in a study of vaccination effects on CD4 cells after COVID-19. No antigens are known for them. Clones were read by immunoSEQ multiplex PCR, and TCRdb kept only the in-frame ones, dropping some. This table has around 37,000 clones, just under 75% appearing once. Expansion of antigen-specific CD4+ T cells with viral peptide pools was carried out by the ViraFEST assay before sequencing. When less than 11 days of culture had elapsed, CD4+ T cells were isolated. Between March and December 2020, the person had a SARS-CoV-2 infection that PCR confirmed. The starting material was CD4+ T cells from PBMCs cultured with a peptide pool, obtained before COVID-19 vaccination. The origin of the receptors is a human donor who had a prior SARS-CoV-2 infection.

The chain couples TRBV5-5 to TRBJ2-1, with D possibly being TRBD1 (7 bases). The V and J ends lost 3 bases and 5 bases respectively, with 15 bases between them. There are 15 residues in the CDR3. The germline V gene encodes CDR1 SGHKS and CDR2 YYEKEE (reference sequence). The CDR3 loop is CASSWRGLINNEQFF. The CDR3 bases are TGTGCCAGCAGCTGGAGGGGGCTCATCAACAATGAGCAGTTCTTC.

The CDR3 loop is CASTREGGRGGPGYTF. For the CDR3, the DNA is TGTGCCAGCACTAGAGAGGGTGGACGGGGGGGCCCCGGCTACACCTTC. The chain couples TRBV2 to TRBJ1-2, with D maybe TRBD1 (6 bases). V was shortened by 7 bases and J by 8 bases, with 26 bases between the two germline ends. This CDR3 region has 16 residues. The germline CDR1 and CDR2 sequences are SNHLY and FYNNEI.

The rearrangement joins TRBV4-2 to TRBJ2-3; 7 positions match TRBD2. V gave up 0 bases and J gave up 7 bases; unmatched junction bases: 16. Germline CDR1 is LGHNA and CDR2 is YNFKEQ. This CDR3 has 18 residues. CDR3 coding DNA: TGTGCCAGCAGCCAAGATATTGAGCGGGGCCCGGGACGATATACGCAGTATTTT. It specifies CASSQDIERGPGRYTQYF.

This clone was counted only a few times. The rearrangement joins TRBV2 to TRBJ2-3; a weak D match, TRBD1 (5 bases). Germline V gene lookup returns CDR1 SNHLY and CDR2 FYNNEI. Between the trimmed V and J ends, which lost 8 bases and 6 bases, there was a span of 9 bases. The CDR3 loop spans 11 amino acids. CDR3: CASRKGDTQYF. DNA of the CDR3: TGTGCCAGCCGAAAGGGGGATACGCAGTATTTT.

The V and J genes are TRBV20-1 and TRBJ1-5; the D is unclear. The CDR3 has 14 residues. Germline CDR1 DFQATT, CDR2 SNEGSKA (reference sequence). The ends were cut back, 3 bases at V and 1 base at J, with 10 bases in the middle. The chain's CDR3 is CSASVGISNQPQHF. CDR3 nucleotide sequence: TGCAGTGCTAGTGTCGGGATAAGCAATCAGCCCCAGCATTTT.

The chain combines TRBV11-2 with TRBJ2-7; D unclear. The germline gives CDR1 SGHAT, CDR2 FQNNGV. V was clipped by 0 bases and J by 9 bases, with 9 bases between them. This CDR3 comprises 12 residues. CDR3 residues: CASSLDQIGQYF. DNA for the CDR3: TGTGCCAGCAGCTTAGATCAAATCGGGCAGTACTTC.

The chain employs TRBV5-1 and TRBJ2-7; D might be TRBD2 (6 bases). The germline V gene has CDR1 SGHRS and CDR2 YFSETQ. The CDR3 loop spans 16 amino acids. V dropped 4 bases and J dropped 4 bases, with 21 bases sitting between them. The CDR3 DNA reads as TGCGCCAGCAGCCCCGGGGGAACGAGGTCCCAATACGAGCAGTACTTC. Its protein is CASSPGGTRSQYEQYF.

The gene calls are TRBV4-1 and TRBJ2-5, with D perhaps assigned TRBD1 or TRBD2 (7 bases each). CDR1 MGHRA and CDR2 YSYEKL come from the germline V gene. The length of the CDR3 is 18 residues. V lost 4 bases and J 5 bases, leaving 26 bases between the germline ends. CDR3 DNA: TGCGCCAGCAGCCCCCAGGTTGCAGGGGGGAGGGTGTGGGAGACCCAGTACTTC. Translating gives CASSPQVAGGRVWETQYF.

This chain uses TRBV7-2 with TRBJ2-4; D remains ambiguous. The V gene's germline CDR1 is SGHTA and CDR2 FQGNSA. Between the trimmed V and J ends, which lost 3 bases and 3 bases, there was a span of 12 bases. This CDR3 region has 15 residues. Written as DNA, the CDR3 is TGTGCCAGCAGCTTTTCGTTACAAAGCAAAAACATTCAGTACTTC. This sequence encodes CASSFSLQSKNIQYF. The full variable domain, completed using reference TRBV7-2 and TRBJ2-4, is GAGVSQSPSNKVTEKGKDVELRCDPISGHTALYWYRQSLGQGLEFLIYFQGNSAPDKSGLPSDRFSAERTGGSVSTLTIQRTQQEDSAVYLCASSFSLQSKNIQYFGAGTRLSVL.

The gene calls are TRBV3-1 (or the pseudogene TRBV3-2) and TRBJ1-1; 10 nucleotides align to TRBD1. The CDR3 has 17 amino acids. J lost 3 bases, V lost 4 bases, and 11 bases had no gene match. Germline V gives CDR1 LGHDT, CDR2 YNNKEL (reference sequence). In DNA, the CDR3 is TGTGCCAGCAGCCGGACGGGACAGGGGACATTTGACACTGAAGCTTTCTTT. It yields the protein CASSRTGQGTFDTEAFF.

This clone was recorded at least ten times. The rearrangement links TRBV12-2 to TRBJ2-7; the D call of TRBD2 is as the table states it, not checked on the DNA. TRBV12-2 is tagged as a pseudogene. The CDR3 spans 15 residues. Here the CDR3 DNA reads TGTGCAAGTCGCTTGGGAGCCCCCGGTGGTTACGAGCAGTACTTC. Its protein is CASRLGAPGGYEQYF.

The V call is TRBV12-5, the J call TRBJ1-5, with D unclear. Germline V gene data show CDR1 as LGHNT and CDR2 as FRNRAP. V gave up 2 bases and J gave up 0 bases, with 5 bases separating them. This CDR3 comprises 14 residues. The CDR3 loop is CASGLFYSNQPQHF. CDR3 nucleotides: TGTGCTAGTGGTTTGTTTTATAGCAATCAGCCCCAGCATTTT. Filled out from reference TRBV12-5 and TRBJ1-5, the complete variable domain reads DARVTQTPRHKVTEMGQEVTMRCQPILGHNTVFWYRQTMMQGLELLAYFRNRAPLDDSGMPKDRFSAEMPDATLATLKIQPSEPRDSAVYFCASGLFYSNQPQHFGDGTRLSIL.

V and J are TRBV5-5 and TRBJ1-3; D is perhaps TRBD1 (6 bases). Germline assignment: CDR1 SGHKS and CDR2 YYEKEE (reference sequence). The V end lost 4 bases, the J end lost 1 base, and 9 bases lay between the germline ends. The CDR3 consists of 14 residues. DNA for the CDR3: TGTGCCAGCAGCCAGGGGACATCTGGAAACACCATATATTTT. Its translation is CASSQGTSGNTIYF.